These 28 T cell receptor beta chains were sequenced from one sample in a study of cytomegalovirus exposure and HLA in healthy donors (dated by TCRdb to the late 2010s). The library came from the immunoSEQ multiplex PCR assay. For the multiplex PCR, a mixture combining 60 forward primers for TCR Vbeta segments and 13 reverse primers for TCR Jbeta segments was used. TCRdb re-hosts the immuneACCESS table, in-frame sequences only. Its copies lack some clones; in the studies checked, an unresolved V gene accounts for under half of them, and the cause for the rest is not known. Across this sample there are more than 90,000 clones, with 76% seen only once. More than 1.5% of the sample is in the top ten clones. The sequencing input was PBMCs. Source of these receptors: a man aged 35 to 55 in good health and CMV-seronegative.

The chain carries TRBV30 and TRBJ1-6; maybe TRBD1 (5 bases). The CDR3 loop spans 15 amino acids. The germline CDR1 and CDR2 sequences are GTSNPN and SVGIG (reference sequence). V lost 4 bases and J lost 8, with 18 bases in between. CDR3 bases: TGTGCCTGGACCCCTTGGGGCTCGGTAGATTCACCCCTCCACTTT. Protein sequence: CAWTPWGSVDSPLHF.

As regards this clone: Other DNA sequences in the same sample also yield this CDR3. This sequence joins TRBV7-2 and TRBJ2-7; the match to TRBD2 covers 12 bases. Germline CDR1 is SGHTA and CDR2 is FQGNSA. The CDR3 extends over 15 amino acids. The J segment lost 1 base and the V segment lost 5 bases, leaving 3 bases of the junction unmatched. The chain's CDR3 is CASSPGLAGSYEQYF. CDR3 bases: TGTGCCAGCAGCCCGGGACTAGCGGGTTCCTACGAGCAGTACTTC.

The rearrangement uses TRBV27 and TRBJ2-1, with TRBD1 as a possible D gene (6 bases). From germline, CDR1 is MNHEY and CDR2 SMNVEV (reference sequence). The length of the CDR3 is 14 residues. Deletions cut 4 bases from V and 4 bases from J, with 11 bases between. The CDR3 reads CASSSGVRYNEQFF. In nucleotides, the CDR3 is TGTGCCAGCAGTTCAGGGGTTCGGTACAATGAGCAGTTCTTC.

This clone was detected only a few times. CDR3 bases: TGTGCCAGCAGCCTTAGGACAGTTGGTAATCAGCCCCAGCATTTT. Translation: CASSLRTVGNQPQHF. J is TRBJ1-5 and V is TRBV5-8, with TRBD1 as a possible D gene (6 bases). With 4 bases removed from V and 4 bases from J, the gap between germline ends came to 15 bases. This CDR3 comprises 15 residues. CDR1 is SGHTS and CDR2 is YDEGEE in the germline V gene.

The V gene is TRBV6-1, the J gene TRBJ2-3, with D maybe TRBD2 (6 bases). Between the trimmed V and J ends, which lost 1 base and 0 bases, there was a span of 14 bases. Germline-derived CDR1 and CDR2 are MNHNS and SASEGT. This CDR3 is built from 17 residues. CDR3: CASSEEASGSSTDTQYF. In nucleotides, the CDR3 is TGTGCCAGCAGTGAAGAGGCGAGCGGGTCTAGCACAGATACGCAGTATTTT.

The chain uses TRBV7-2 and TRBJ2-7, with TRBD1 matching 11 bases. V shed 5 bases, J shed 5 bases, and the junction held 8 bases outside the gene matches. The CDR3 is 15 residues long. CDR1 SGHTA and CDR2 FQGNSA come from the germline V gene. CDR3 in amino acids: CASSLLGQGGNEQYF. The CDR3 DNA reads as TGTGCCAGCAGCCTATTGGGACAGGGGGGCAACGAGCAGTACTTC.

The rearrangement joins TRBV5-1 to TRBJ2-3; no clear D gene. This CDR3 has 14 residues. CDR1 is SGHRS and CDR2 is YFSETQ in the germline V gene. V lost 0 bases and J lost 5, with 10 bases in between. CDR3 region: CASSLGRGGDTQYF. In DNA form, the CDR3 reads TGCGCCAGCAGCTTGGGACGCGGCGGAGATACGCAGTATTTT.

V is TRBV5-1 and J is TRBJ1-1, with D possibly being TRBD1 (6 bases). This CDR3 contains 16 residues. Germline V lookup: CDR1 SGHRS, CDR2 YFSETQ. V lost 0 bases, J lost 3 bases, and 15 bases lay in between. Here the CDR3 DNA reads TGCGCCAGCAGCTTGGGCGGGGGGCGTGGGGACACTGAAGCTTTCTTT. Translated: CASSLGGGRGDTEAFF.

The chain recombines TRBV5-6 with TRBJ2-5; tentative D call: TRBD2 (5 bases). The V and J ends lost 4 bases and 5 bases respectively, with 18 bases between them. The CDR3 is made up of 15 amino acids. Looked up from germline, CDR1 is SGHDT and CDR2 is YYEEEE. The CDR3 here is CASSPGLPNRETQYF. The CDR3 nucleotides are TGTGCCAGCAGCCCTGGACTGCCGAATAGGGAGACCCAGTACTTC.

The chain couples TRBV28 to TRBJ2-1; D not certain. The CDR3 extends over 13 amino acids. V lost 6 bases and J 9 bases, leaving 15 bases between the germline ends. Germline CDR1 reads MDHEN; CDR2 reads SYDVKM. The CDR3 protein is CASSFTVQSEQFF. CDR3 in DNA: TGTGCCAGCAGCTTCACGGTACAGAGTGAGCAGTTCTTC.

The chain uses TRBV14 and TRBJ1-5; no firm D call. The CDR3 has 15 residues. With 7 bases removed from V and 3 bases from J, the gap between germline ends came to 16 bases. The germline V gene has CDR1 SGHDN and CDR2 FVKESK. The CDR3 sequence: CASTPLKQINQPQHF. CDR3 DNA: TGTGCCAGCACCCCATTAAAACAGATCAATCAGCCCCAGCATTTT.

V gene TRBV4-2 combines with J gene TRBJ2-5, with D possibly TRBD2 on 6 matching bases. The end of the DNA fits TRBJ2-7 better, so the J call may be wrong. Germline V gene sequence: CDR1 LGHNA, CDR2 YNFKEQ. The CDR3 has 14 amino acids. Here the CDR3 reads CASSPPREEGEQYF. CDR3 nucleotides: TGTGCCAGCAGCCCCCCTAGGGAGGAGGGCGAGCAGTACTTC.

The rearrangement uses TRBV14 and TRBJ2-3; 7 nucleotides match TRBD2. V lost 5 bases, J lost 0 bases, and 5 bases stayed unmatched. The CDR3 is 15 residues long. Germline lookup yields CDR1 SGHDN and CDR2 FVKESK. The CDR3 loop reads CASSIGGGSTDTQYF. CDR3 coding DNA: TGTGCCAGCAGCATAGGCGGGGGAAGCACAGATACGCAGTATTTT.

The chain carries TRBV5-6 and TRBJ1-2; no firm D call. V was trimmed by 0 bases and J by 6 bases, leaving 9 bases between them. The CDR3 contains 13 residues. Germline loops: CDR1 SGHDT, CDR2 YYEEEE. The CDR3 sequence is CASSLGQRDGYTF. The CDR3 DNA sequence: TGTGCCAGCAGCTTGGGTCAGAGGGATGGCTACACCTTC.

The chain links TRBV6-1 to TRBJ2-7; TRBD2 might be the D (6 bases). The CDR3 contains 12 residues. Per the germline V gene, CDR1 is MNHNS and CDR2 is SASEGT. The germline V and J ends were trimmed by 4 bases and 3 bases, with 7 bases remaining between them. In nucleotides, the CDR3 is TGTGCCAGCAGTGTGGAGGGCTACGAGCAGTACTTC. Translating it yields CASSVEGYEQYF.

CDR3: CASRSPGGASGNYEQYF. The CDR3 region has the DNA TGTGCCAGCAGGTCACCAGGCGGGGCTAGCGGAAATTACGAGCAGTACTTC. The chain couples TRBV7-9 to TRBJ2-7; 7 nucleotides match TRBD2. CDR1 is SEHNR and CDR2 is FQNEAQ in the germline V gene (reference sequence). The CDR3 is 17 amino acids. Trimming removed 6 bases from V and 4 bases from J; junction bases left unmatched: 18.

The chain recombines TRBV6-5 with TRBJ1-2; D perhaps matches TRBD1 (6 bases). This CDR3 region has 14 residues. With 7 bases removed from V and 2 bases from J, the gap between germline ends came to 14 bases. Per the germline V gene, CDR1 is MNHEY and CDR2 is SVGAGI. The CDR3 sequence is CASTSVGANYGYTF. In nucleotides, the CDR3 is TGTGCCAGCACCTCGGTGGGGGCCAACTATGGCTACACCTTC.

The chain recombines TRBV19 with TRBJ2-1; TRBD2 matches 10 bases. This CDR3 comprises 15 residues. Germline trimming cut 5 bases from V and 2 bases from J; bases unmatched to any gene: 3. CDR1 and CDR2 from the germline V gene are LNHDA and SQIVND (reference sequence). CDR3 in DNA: TGTGCCAGTAGTGAGACTAGCGGGCCCTACAATGAGCAGTTCTTC. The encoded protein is CASSETSGPYNEQFF.

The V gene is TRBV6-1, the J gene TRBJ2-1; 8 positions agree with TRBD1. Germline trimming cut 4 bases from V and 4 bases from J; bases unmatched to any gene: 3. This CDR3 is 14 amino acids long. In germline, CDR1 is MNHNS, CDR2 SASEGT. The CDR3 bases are TGTGCCAGCAGTGGAGGGACAGGTTACAATGAGCAGTTCTTC. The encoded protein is CASSGGTGYNEQFF.

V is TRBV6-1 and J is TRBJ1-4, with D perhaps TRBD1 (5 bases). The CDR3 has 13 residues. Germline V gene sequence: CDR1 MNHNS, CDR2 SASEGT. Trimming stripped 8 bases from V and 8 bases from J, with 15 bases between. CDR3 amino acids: CASPEGRREKLFF. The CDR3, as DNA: TGTGCCAGCCCTGAGGGGAGGCGGGAAAAACTGTTTTTT.

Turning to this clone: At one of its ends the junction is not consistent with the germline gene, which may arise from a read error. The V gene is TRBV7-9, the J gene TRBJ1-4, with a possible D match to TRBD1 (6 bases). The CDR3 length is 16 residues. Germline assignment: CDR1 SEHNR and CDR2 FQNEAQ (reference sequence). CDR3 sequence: CSSSSSTGHLREKLFF. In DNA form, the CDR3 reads TGTTCCAGCAGCTCTTCCACGGGACATTTACGGGAAAAACTGTTTTTT.

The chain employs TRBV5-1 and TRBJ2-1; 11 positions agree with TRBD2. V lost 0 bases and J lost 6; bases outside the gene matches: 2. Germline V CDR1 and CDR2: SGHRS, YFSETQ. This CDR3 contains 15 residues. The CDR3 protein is CASSLVTSGSNEQFF. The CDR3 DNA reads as TGCGCCAGCAGCTTGGTTACTAGCGGGAGCAATGAGCAGTTCTTC.

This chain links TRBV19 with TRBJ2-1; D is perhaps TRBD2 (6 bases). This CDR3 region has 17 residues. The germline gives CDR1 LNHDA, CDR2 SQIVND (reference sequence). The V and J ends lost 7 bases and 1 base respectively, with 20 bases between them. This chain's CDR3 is CASTPSYGGASYNEQFF. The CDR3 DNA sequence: TGTGCCAGTACTCCCTCCTACGGGGGTGCTTCCTACAATGAGCAGTTCTTC.

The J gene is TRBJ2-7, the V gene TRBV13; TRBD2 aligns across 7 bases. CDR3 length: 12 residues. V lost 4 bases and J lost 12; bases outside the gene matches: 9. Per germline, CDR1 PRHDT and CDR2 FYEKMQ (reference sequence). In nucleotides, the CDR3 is TGTGCCAGCAGCTCCGGGGGGACGCCCGGGTACTTC. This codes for CASSSGGTPGYF.

In DNA, the CDR3 is TGCGCCAGCAGCCAAGACCCGGGTGTGGGTGAAAAACTGTTTTTT. It codes for CASSQDPGVGEKLFF. This chain uses TRBV4-3 with TRBJ1-4, with D unresolved. V dropped 0 bases and J dropped 7 bases, with 12 bases sitting between them. Germline V gene data show CDR1 as LGHNA and CDR2 as YSLEER. The CDR3 length is 15 residues.

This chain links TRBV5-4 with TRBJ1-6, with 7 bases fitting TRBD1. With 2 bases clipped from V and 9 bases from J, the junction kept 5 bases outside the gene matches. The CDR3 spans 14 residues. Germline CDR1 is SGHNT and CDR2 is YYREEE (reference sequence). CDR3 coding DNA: TGTGCCAGCAGCTTTACAGGGGAGAGTTCACCCCTCCACTTT. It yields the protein CASSFTGESSPLHF.

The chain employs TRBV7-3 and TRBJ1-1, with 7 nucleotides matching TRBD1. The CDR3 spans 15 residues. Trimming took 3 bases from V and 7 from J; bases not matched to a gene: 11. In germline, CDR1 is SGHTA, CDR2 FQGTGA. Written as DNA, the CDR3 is TGTGCCAGCAGCTTCGAACAGGGGCTACTTATTGAAGCTTTCTTT. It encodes CASSFEQGLLIEAFF.

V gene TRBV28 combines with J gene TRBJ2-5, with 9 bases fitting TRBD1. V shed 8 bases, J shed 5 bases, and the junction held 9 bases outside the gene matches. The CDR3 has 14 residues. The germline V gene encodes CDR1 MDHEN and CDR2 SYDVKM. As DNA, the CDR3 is TGTGCCAGCTGGGAGACAGGGGGAGACGAGACCCAGTACTTC. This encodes CASWETGGDETQYF.